This record looks at one T cell receptor (beta chain) sequence and its context. The antigen is unknown. One junction end disagrees with the germline gene, perhaps due to a read error. Germline V gene sequence: CDR1 ENHRY, CDR2 SYGVKD. The CDR3 sequence is 16 residues long. This sample is part of a study of blood T cells in healthy people across ages. General observations from the study: The recorded TCR beta diversity per million T cells decreased in a roughly linear manner with age. Versus aged donors, long-lived donors had higher diversity and more naive CD4+ cells. The lack of PBMC sorting stopped any conclusive naive versus antigen-experienced comparison.

Alongside a J-beta primer mix, a sample-barcoded 5' primer served in a second PCR lasting about 7 to 12 cycles. The authors tagged each cDNA molecule using a template-switch adaptor with 12 random nucleotides. From the 5' RACE reads, TCRdb called clonotypes with MiXCR, one entry per CDR3 protein. This sample has about 590,000 distinct CDR3 sequences, with roughly 31% found just once. The specimen sequenced was blood. V and J are TRBV10-3 and TRBJ1-5, with D uncertain. The clonotype comes from an elderly woman in good health. The CDR3 coding sequence is TGTGCCACCAGCCAGGACGTGAGTTATAGCAATCAGTCCCAGCATTTT. This encodes CATSQDVSYSNQSQHF.